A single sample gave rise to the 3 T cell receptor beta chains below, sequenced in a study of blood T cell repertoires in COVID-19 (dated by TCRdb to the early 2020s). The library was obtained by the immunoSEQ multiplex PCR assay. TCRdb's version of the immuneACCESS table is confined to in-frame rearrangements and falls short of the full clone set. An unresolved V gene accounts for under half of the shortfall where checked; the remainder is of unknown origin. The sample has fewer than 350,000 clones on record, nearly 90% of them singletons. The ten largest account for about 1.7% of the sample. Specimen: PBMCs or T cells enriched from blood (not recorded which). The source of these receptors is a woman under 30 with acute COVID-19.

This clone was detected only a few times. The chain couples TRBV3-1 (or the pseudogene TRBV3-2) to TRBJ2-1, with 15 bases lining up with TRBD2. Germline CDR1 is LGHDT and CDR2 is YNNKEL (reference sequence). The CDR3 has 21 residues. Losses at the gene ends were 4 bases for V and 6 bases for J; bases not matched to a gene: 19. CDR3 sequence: CASSLSRAGTSGRRGVNEQFF. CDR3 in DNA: TGTGCCAGCAGCCTATCTAGGGCCGGGACTAGCGGGAGGAGAGGAGTCAATGAGCAGTTCTTC.

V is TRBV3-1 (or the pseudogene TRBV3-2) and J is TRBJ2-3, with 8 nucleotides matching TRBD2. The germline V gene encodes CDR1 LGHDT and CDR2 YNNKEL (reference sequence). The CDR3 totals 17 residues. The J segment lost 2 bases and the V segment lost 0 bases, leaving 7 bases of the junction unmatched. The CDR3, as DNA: TGTGCCAGCAGCCAAGATCTGGGCGGGAGGCTCACAGATACGCAGTATTTT. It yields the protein CASSQDLGGRLTDTQYF.

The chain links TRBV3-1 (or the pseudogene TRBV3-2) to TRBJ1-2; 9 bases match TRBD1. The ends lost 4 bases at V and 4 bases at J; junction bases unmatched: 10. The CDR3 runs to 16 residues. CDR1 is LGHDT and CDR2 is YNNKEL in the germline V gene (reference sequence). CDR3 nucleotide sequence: TGTGCCAGCAGCCGAAAACAGGGGGCAGGTAGCTATGGCTACACCTTC. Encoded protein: CASSRKQGAGSYGYTF.